This T cell receptor beta chain derives from a study of CD8 T cells in Susac syndrome. TEMRA cells were FACS-enriched, with CD8+ and CD4+ T cells isolated negatively. This clonotype was found once. The V segment lost 8 bases and the J segment 1 base; nucleotides outside the gene matches: 2. The CDR3 consists of 13 residues. Germline V gene sequence: CDR1 KGHDR, CDR2 SFDVKD. Random-hexamer reverse transcription was applied to about 0.5 to 1 ug RNA. The authors amplified TCR beta CDR3 across 54 Vbeta and 13 Jbeta using immunoSEQ multiplex PCR. TCRdb ran MiXCR on the immunoSEQ multiplex PCR reads and lists one entry per CDR3 protein. Among around 81,000 distinct CDR3 sequences listed, approximately 95% were seen once.

The chain combines TRBV24-1 with TRBJ2-3; 7 bases match TRBD1. The source is a human donor with Susac syndrome. Sequencing input: CD8+ T cells from PBMCs. This CDR3 reads CATTGTGTDTQYF. The DNA of the CDR3 is TGTGCCACCACTGGGACAGGCACAGATACGCAGTATTTT.